This record concerns one T cell receptor (beta chain) sequence. This clonotype was counted between two and nine times. What this receptor recognizes is not known. No per-base quality is available; no much larger clone lies one base away. Donors were a few dozen systemically healthy Caucasian individuals from Russia aged roughly 6 to 90 years. Roughly 9 milliliters of peripheral blood were drawn from each donor into EDTA-treated Vacutainer tubes. Ficoll-Paque density-gradient centrifugation was used to isolate PBMCs, with at least 6.5 million per sample. Total RNA, at least 5 micrograms per sample, was extracted from PBMCs with Trizol reagent. For every donor, an aliquot of PBMCs went through flow cytometry to measure the percentages of naive CD45RAhigh/CD27high T cells. At the junction V is shortened by 3 bases and J by 3 bases; bases outside the gene matches: 6. CDR1 and CDR2 are read off the germline V gene as MGHDK and SYGVNS. The CDR3 has 15 amino acids, counting the end cysteine and phenylalanine. Of all the DNA, just the CDR3 is kept, 45 bases in frame from base 1.

Library creation used 5' RACE. Sequencing instrument: Illumina HiSeq 2500. A second about 7 to 11 cycle PCR used a sample-barcoded 5' primer and a J-beta primer mix. Each TCR beta cDNA molecule received a unique molecular identifier from a template-switch 5' adaptor carrying 12 random nucleotides. Each sample yielded at least 3 million CDR3-containing paired-end reads. The Mint cDNA synthesis kit, primed by a TRBC-specific oligonucleotide, was used to synthesize first-strand cDNA from all RNA. All cDNA was treated with uracil-DNA glycosylase and then went through a first 18-cycle PCR with the universal primers M1SS and BC2_uni_R. The paper's processing steps were these. For normalization, 1 million high-quality reads, each with a distinct molecular identifier, were randomly selected from each sample. Instead of being binned into consensus sequences, reads that shared molecular identifiers were thrown out. MiTCR, with a Q25 quality threshold and the strictest error-elimination algorithm, was used for CDR3 identification, clonotype clustering and error correction. Lower-bound total TCR beta diversity was estimated with a nonparametric unseen species model using Euler transformation. TCRdb trimmed public reads at Q25 via fastp, called clones via MiXCR and kept in-frame beta chains. Merged by CDR3 protein, the rows form single entries marked with the most common genes and DNA. Here the V and J calls rest on TCRdb's processing, not on the authors' analysis. The sample includes 730,000 or so distinct CDR3 sequences, with approximately 40% observed a single time. Of the sample, roughly 30% falls within the top ten clones.

The sample is drawn from a study of blood T cells in healthy people across ages (dated by TCRdb to between 2015 and 2016). A note on the overall study: Template switching captured roughly one uniquely barcoded TCR beta cDNA molecule per two T cells in model experiments. Age-related changes in TCR beta repertoire diversity were measured in the study by deep sequencing normalized with unique cDNA molecular identifiers. The donors were split into four age groups: young (average about 15 years), middle-aged (around 40), aged (approximately 59) and long-lived (more than 80). To avoid experimental bias, donors of different ages were distributed randomly across sequencing lanes. Two additional independent replicas of 1 million unique cDNA reads from the same blood draw were analyzed for two donors (one aged 18 to 29 and one aged 80 or older). General conclusions and limits of the study: Because the CMV infection status of the donors was unknown, age-related changes in expanded clonotypes may potentially have been confounded. A strong correlation was found between observed TCR beta diversity and the percentage of naive T cells measured by flow cytometry. Because profiling used bulk unsorted PBMCs, naive and antigen-experienced compartments could not be compared conclusively. Compared with the aged group, the long-lived group had more naive CD4+ T cells, fewer expanded clones and increased TCR diversity, suggesting age selection. Estimates of total diversity based on one million sequenced T cells were regarded as lower bounds and as underestimates. As age increased, observed TCR beta diversity per million T cells dropped in a roughly linear way, and a significant reduction was already evident by age 40.

The sequence was collected from a man aged 80 or over in good health. The sample consisted of blood. The rearranged chain carries TRBV25-1 and TRBJ2-7; TRBD1 matches 9 bases in the middle. The bases are TGTGCCAGCAGTGACCCGGGACAGGGAGTCTACGAGCAGTACTTC. The encoded protein is CASSDPGQGVYEQYF.